The 28 T cell receptor beta chains below come from one sample, sequenced in a study of shared clonotypes between healthy human individuals. Profiled with immunoSEQ multiplex PCR; TCRdb holds only in-frame clones, not every one. The repertoire holds 1.6 million or so clones, around 97% seen once, with 0.95% to 1.5% in the top ten. The sample comprised naive CD4+ T cells sorted from blood. The subset: CD45RA+ positively selected. The source is a man younger than 45 in good health.

The V gene is TRBV6-6, the J gene TRBJ2-5; 14 bases match TRBD2. The CDR3 is 16 amino acids. The V gene end was trimmed by 2 bases and the J gene end by 2 bases; junction bases not matched to a gene: 1. CDR1 and CDR2 from the germline V gene are MNHNY and SVGAGI (reference sequence). CDR3 sequence: CASSYRLAGGQETQYF. The CDR3, as DNA: TGTGCCAGCAGTTACAGACTAGCGGGAGGGCAAGAGACCCAGTACTTC.

This clone showed up just once. At the DNA level, this CDR3 is encoded by other sequences in the same sample as well. V and J are TRBV12-5 and TRBJ2-6; D gene unclear. The germline CDR1 and CDR2 sequences are LGHNT and FRNRAP. CDR3 length: 13 residues. Trimming stripped 3 bases from V and 2 bases from J, with 2 bases between. The CDR3 DNA reads TGTGCTAGTGGTTTAACTGGGGCCAACGTCCTGACTTTC. It translates to CASGLTGANVLTF.

The J gene is TRBJ2-1, the V gene TRBV29-1; TRBD1 might be the D (6 bases). This CDR3 is 19 amino acids long. Germline values: CDR1 SQVTM, CDR2 ANQGSEA. Trimming took 3 bases from V and 9 from J, leaving 33 bases between them. The CDR3 DNA reads TGCAGCGTTGAGGGCCTTCGGGGTTCAACTGGCGGGTTCAGGGGTGAGCAGTTCTTC. Encoded protein: CSVEGLRGSTGGFRGEQFF.

CDR3 sequence (DNA): TGTGCCAGTAGTATATGGGTCGGGACAGCAACCTACAATGAGCAGTTCTTC. Translating gives CASSIWVGTATYNEQFF. This chain connects TRBV19 to TRBJ2-1, with TRBD1 identical over 7 bases. This CDR3 is 17 amino acids long. The V and J ends lost 2 bases and 2 bases, in that order; junction bases with no gene match: 9. Looked up from germline, CDR1 is LNHDA and CDR2 is SQIVND (reference sequence).

V and J are TRBV10-2 and TRBJ1-1; D call uncertain. The V gene's germline CDR1 is WSHSY and CDR2 SAAADI. The V end lost 7 bases, the J end lost 3 bases, and 12 bases lay between the germline ends. The CDR3 has 13 residues. In DNA, the CDR3 is TGCGCCAGCACGACCCGAAAGGACACTGAAGCTTTCTTT. It encodes CASTTRKDTEAFF.

V is TRBV11-2 and J is TRBJ2-3; the D is unclear. Germline V gene data show CDR1 as SGHAT and CDR2 as FQNNGV. This CDR3 is built from 14 residues. The V end lost 5 bases, the J end lost 2 bases, and 11 bases lay between the germline ends. In DNA, the CDR3 is TGTGCCAGCAGCCACCATTGGTACACAGATACGCAGTATTTT. Translation gives CASSHHWYTDTQYF.

The V gene is TRBV11-2, the J gene TRBJ1-1, with D possibly being TRBD1 (6 bases). V gave up 6 bases and J gave up 9 bases, with 14 bases separating them. This CDR3 is built from 12 residues. Looked up from germline, CDR1 is SGHAT and CDR2 is FQNNGV. The DNA of the CDR3 is TGTGCCAGCAGTCCGATGAGGGGGAAAGCTTTCTTT. Translation gives CASSPMRGKAFF.

V usage is TRBV2 and J usage is TRBJ2-5; a possible D gene is TRBD1 (5 bases). Germline lookup yields CDR1 SNHLY and CDR2 FYNNEI. V was trimmed by 4 bases and J by 2 bases, leaving 17 bases between them. This CDR3 has 16 amino acids. Written as DNA, the CDR3 is TGTGCCAGCAGTGGGCGCAGGGTGGGCTTGCAAGAGACCCAGTACTTC. Residues: CASSGRRVGLQETQYF.

This clone was seen a single time. This chain's CDR3 is CASSLAPSGLTDTQYF. CDR3 in DNA: TGCGCCAGCAGCTTGGCTCCTAGCGGACTCACAGATACGCAGTATTTT. V gene TRBV5-1 combines with J gene TRBJ2-3, with 7 bases aligning to TRBD2. From germline, CDR1 is SGHRS and CDR2 YFSETQ. V lost 0 bases, J lost 2 bases, and 6 bases stayed unmatched. The CDR3 runs 16 residues.

This rearrangement joins TRBV18 to TRBJ1-3; D is unresolved. The CDR3 length is 15 residues. The germline gives CDR1 KGHSH, CDR2 LQKENI. V lost 5 bases, J lost 2 bases, and 13 bases lay in between. CDR3 in DNA: TGTGCCAGCTCAGCGGCAGCGCAAACTGGAAACACCATATATTTT. It translates to CASSAAAQTGNTIYF.

The J gene is TRBJ2-7, the V gene TRBV5-1, with 8 bases that match TRBD1. V gave up 4 bases and J gave up 2 bases; unmatched junction bases: 14. Per the germline V gene, CDR1 is SGHRS and CDR2 is YFSETQ. This CDR3 is 17 amino acids long. The CDR3 here is CASSLSSGTGQPYEQYF. The DNA for the CDR3 is TGCGCCAGCAGCCTGAGCTCCGGGACAGGCCAGCCCTACGAGCAGTACTTC.

This chain joins TRBV6-1 and TRBJ2-7; maybe TRBD1 (5 bases). The germline CDR1 and CDR2 sequences are MNHNS and SASEGT. This CDR3 is built from 13 residues. Trimming removed 4 bases from V and 6 bases from J, with 13 bases in between. The CDR3 protein is CASSAAGFSEQYF. CDR3 nucleotide sequence: TGTGCCAGCAGTGCTGCAGGGTTCAGCGAGCAGTACTTC.

This chain links TRBV29-1 with TRBJ2-1; D not certain. Germline values: CDR1 SQVTM, CDR2 ANQGSEA. Trimming shortened V by 0 bases and J by 4 bases, and 10 bases separated the two germline ends. The CDR3 is made up of 14 amino acids. The CDR3 region has the DNA TGCAGCGTTGAAGAGCGCGGCAGATACAATGAGCAGTTCTTC. It yields the protein CSVEERGRYNEQFF.

This clone has only one observation. This chain links TRBV5-4 with TRBJ2-5, with D hard to call. The CDR3 totals 14 residues. Germline loops: CDR1 SGHNT, CDR2 YYREEE (reference sequence). The V end was cut by 0 bases, the J end by 3 bases, with 9 bases between. CDR3 coding DNA: TGTGCCAGCAGCTTGGCCGCAGCTGAAGAGACCCAGTACTTC. Its protein is CASSLAAAEETQYF.

The chain combines TRBV6-5 with TRBJ2-1; D gene uncertain. CDR3 length: 13 amino acids. Trimming took off 6 bases at V and 8 bases at J, with 14 bases between the two ends. Germline lookup yields CDR1 MNHEY and CDR2 SVGAGI. Written as DNA, the CDR3 is TGTGCCAGCAGAGGGCCAGGTAGCCATGAGCAGTTCTTC. Translating it yields CASRGPGSHEQFF.

V and J are TRBV7-3 and TRBJ1-1; D might be TRBD1 (5 bases). CDR1 is SGHTA and CDR2 is FQGTGA in the germline V gene. The CDR3 contains 14 residues. Between the trimmed V and J ends, which lost 5 bases and 1 base, there was a span of 11 bases. The CDR3 DNA follows: TGTGCCAGCAGCCCCGGCGGGACGAACACTGAAGCTTTCTTT. It translates to CASSPGGTNTEAFF.

The rearrangement links TRBV2 to TRBJ2-3, with 7 bases aligning to TRBD2. After removal of 8 bases from V and 0 bases from J, the junction contained 8 bases not matched to a gene. The CDR3 runs to 15 residues. Looked up from germline, CDR1 is SNHLY and CDR2 is FYNNEI. The CDR3 nucleotides read TGTGCCAGCGACCTTAAGCGGGACAGCACAGATACGCAGTATTTT. It encodes CASDLKRDSTDTQYF.

The chain has TRBV29-1 and TRBJ2-2; 10 positions match TRBD2. V shed 7 bases, J shed 6 bases, and the junction held 11 bases outside the gene matches. CDR1 is SQVTM and CDR2 is ANQGSEA in the germline V gene. This CDR3 contains 15 residues. CDR3 in DNA: TGCAGCGCTACATTAGCGGGAGGCCTTTCCGGGGAGCTGTTTTTT. This sequence encodes CSATLAGGLSGELFF.

The V gene is TRBV28, the J gene TRBJ2-7; 7 positions match TRBD1. Germline trimming cut 2 bases from V and 6 bases from J; bases unmatched to any gene: 7. CDR3 length equals 14 residues. CDR1 and CDR2 (germline): MDHEN, SYDVKM. CDR3 residues: CASSLRGQTGEQYF. CDR3 DNA sequence: TGTGCCAGCAGTTTAAGGGGACAGACAGGCGAGCAGTACTTC.

The chain employs TRBV6-5 and TRBJ2-7; maybe TRBD2 (5 bases). Germline CDR1 is MNHEY and CDR2 is SVGAGI. The CDR3 is 15 amino acids. V was cut by 4 bases and J by 1 base, with 14 bases left in between. CDR3 coding DNA: TGTGCCAGCAGTTCGCCGGGATCGAAATCCTACGAGCAGTACTTC. Protein: CASSSPGSKSYEQYF.

With respect to this clone: Sequence at one end of the junction differs from germline and may be a read error. The V call is TRBV2, the J call TRBJ2-7, with a weak D call TRBD2 (6 bases). The V gene's germline CDR1 is SNHLY and CDR2 FYNNEI. The CDR3 length is 15 residues. The CDR3 bases are TGTGCCAGCAGTGCCCGACTAGTTTTCTCCCACGAGCAGTACTTC. This translates into CASSARLVFSHEQYF. Variable domain in full (rest from reference TRBV2 and TRBJ2-7): EPEVTQTPSHQVTQMGQEVILRCVPISNHLYFYWYRQILGQKVEFLVSFYNNEISEKSEIFDDQFSVERPDGSNFTLKIRSTKLEDSAMYFCASSARLVFSHEQYFGPGTRLTVT.

The chain uses TRBV11-2 and TRBJ2-7; 11 positions agree with TRBD2. The V gene end was trimmed by 5 bases and the J gene end by 5 bases; junction bases not matched to a gene: 11. Germline V gene sequence: CDR1 SGHAT, CDR2 FQNNGV. The CDR3 has 16 residues. CDR3 sequence reads: CASSPHSGRAPNEQYF. CDR3 DNA: TGTGCCAGCAGCCCCCATAGCGGGAGGGCCCCGAACGAGCAGTACTTC.

This rearrangement joins TRBV18 to TRBJ2-2, with D tentatively TRBD1 or TRBD2 (5 bases each). The CDR3 is 16 residues long. The germline V gene has CDR1 KGHSH and CDR2 LQKENI. V lost 5 bases, J lost 0 bases, and 13 bases lay in between. CDR3 DNA: TGTGCCAGCTCATCGTTCGGGGCAACGAACACCGGGGAGCTGTTTTTT. Its protein product is CASSSFGATNTGELFF.

The chain uses TRBV9 and TRBJ2-7; 13 nucleotides agree with TRBD2. CDR1 and CDR2 (germline): SGDLS, YYNGEE. V lost 4 bases to trimming and J lost 10 bases; unmatched junction nucleotides: 11. The CDR3 spans 15 residues. Here the CDR3 DNA reads TGTGCCAGCAGCCCCGGACTAGCGGGGGCTTTGGATCAGTACTTC. This codes for CASSPGLAGALDQYF.

The V gene is TRBV6-5, the J gene TRBJ1-3; 8 bases line up with TRBD1. Germline CDR1 MNHEY, CDR2 SVGAGI. V gave up 4 bases and J gave up 4 bases; unmatched junction bases: 3. The CDR3 spans 14 residues. This CDR3 is CASSSGTGGNTIYF. The DNA for the CDR3 is TGTGCCAGCAGTTCCGGGACAGGAGGAAACACCATATATTTT.

This chain links TRBV7-7 with TRBJ2-1; 8 positions match TRBD1. V dropped 5 bases and J dropped 2; count of bases not matched to a gene: 8. The germline V gene has CDR1 SSHAT and CDR2 FNYEAQ (reference sequence). This CDR3 comprises 16 residues. The CDR3 protein is CASSLDGGQAYNEQFF. CDR3 nucleotides: TGTGCCAGCAGCCTGGATGGGGGACAGGCCTACAATGAGCAGTTCTTC.

The rearrangement joins TRBV25-1 to TRBJ2-2; the match to TRBD2 covers 10 bases. The junction had 9 bases not matched to a gene; V was cut back by 1 base and J by 7 bases. This CDR3 contains 17 residues. The germline CDR1 and CDR2 sequences are MGHDK and SYGVNS. The CDR3 protein is CASSELGSGRADGELFF. CDR3 bases: TGTGCCAGCAGTGAATTGGGGAGCGGGAGGGCCGACGGGGAGCTGTTTTTT.

This chain joins TRBV10-3 and TRBJ2-7; D may be TRBD1 or TRBD2 (5 bases each). The CDR3 extends over 16 amino acids. V lost 6 bases and J 0 bases, leaving 18 bases between the germline ends. Germline V gene lookup returns CDR1 ENHRY and CDR2 SYGVKD. The CDR3 reads CAISSKGPESSYEQYF. The CDR3 DNA sequence: TGTGCCATCAGCTCTAAGGGACCAGAGAGCTCCTACGAGCAGTACTTC.